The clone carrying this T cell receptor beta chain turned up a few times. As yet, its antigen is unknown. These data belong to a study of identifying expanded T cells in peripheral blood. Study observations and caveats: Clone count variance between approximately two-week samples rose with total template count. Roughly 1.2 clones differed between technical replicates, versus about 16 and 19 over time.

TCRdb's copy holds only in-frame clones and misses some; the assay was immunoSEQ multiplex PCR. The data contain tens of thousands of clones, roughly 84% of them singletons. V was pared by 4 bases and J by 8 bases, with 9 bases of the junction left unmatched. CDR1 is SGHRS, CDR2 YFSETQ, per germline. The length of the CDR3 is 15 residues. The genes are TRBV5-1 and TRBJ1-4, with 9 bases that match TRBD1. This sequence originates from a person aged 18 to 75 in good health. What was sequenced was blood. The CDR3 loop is CASSTTGTGREKLFF. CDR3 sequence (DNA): TGCGCCAGCAGCACAACCGGGACAGGGAGGGAAAAACTGTTTTTT. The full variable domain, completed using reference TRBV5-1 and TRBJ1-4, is KAGVTQTPRYLIKTRGQQVTLSCSPISGHRSVSWYQQTPGQGLQFLFEYFSETQRNKGNFPGRFSGRQFSNSRSEMNVSTLELGDSALYLCASSTTGTGREKLFFGSGTQLSVL.